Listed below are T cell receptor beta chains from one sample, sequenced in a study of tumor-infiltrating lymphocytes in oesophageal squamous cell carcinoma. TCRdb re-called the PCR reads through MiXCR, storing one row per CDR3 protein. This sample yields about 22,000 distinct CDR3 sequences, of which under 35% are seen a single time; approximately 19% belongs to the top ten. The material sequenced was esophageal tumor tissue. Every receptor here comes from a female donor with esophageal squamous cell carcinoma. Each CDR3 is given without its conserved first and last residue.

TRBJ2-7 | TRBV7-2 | ASSPRQGGSTAYEQY
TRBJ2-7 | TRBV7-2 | ASSQGLAYEQY
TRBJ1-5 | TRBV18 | ASSSGGSQPQH
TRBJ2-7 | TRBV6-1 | ASSPRGTPYEQY
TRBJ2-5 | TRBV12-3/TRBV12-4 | ASSWTGGEQY
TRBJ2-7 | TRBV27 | ASTSRGSSSEGYEQY
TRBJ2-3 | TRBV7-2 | ASSLTGASTDTQY
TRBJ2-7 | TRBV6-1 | ASRDDSGWEQY
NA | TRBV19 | ASTLAGGKGYEQY
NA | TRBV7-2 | ASSFGTGHSYEQY
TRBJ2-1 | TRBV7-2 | ASSLASDRGRGEQF
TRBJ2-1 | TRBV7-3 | ASSLRLAGRSYNEQF
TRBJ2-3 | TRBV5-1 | ASSFSTDTQY
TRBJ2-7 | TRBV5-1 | ASSTGYEQY
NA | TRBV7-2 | ASSLEPGSSGYT
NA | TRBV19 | ASSFGLNNEQY
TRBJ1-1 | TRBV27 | ASSPGVNTEAF
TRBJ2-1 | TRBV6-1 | ASNSRSGLASTNEQF
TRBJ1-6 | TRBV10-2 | ASSDQKTDRNSPLH
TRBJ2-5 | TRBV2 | ASRPTGLGETQY
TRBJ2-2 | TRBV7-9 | ASSYPGGLQTGELF
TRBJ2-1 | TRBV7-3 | ASSADYFGNEQF
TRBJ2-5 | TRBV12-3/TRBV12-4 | ASSPLGQGRGTQY
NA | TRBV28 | ASSSLGASSEQY
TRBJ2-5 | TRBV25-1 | ASSGLPQETQY
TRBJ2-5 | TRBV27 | ASSLGAETQY
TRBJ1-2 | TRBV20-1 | SAGLRYVSGYT
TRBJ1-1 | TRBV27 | ASSLKGTHTEAF
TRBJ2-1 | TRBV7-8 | ASSLVLTRYEEQF
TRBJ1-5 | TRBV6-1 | ASSERQGPANQPQH
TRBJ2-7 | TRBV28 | ASSSLDGSYEQY
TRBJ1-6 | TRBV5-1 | AMRYSPLH
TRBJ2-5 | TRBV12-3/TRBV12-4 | ASSFVPSGMARQETQY
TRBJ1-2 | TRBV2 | ASREQGARGYT
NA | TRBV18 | ASSPSGSRQETQY
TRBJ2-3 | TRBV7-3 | ASSLNPEDTQY
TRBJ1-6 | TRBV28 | ASSYPRQYNSPLH
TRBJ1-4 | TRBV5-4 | ASSERGDGKLF
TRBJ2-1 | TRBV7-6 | ASDRPTYNEQF
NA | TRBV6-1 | ASSERFQTQY
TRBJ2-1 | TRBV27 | ASSLLGATYNEQF
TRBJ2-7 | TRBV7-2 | ASQDSYEQY
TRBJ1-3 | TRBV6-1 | ASSEEDRVSGNTIY
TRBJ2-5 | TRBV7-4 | ASSLVGTSGRETQY
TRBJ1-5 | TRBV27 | ASSDRDGNQPQH
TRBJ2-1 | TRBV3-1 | ASSPSGRNEQF
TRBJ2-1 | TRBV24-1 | ATSVRADNEQF
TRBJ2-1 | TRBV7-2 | ASSLSREQF
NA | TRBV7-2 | ASSPRLSEETQY
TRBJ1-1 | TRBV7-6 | ASSSQNTEAF
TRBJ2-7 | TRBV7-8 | ASSLVHGAEQY
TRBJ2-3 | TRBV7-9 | ASSLLFLGELY
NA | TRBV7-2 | ASSSGQGLGEQY